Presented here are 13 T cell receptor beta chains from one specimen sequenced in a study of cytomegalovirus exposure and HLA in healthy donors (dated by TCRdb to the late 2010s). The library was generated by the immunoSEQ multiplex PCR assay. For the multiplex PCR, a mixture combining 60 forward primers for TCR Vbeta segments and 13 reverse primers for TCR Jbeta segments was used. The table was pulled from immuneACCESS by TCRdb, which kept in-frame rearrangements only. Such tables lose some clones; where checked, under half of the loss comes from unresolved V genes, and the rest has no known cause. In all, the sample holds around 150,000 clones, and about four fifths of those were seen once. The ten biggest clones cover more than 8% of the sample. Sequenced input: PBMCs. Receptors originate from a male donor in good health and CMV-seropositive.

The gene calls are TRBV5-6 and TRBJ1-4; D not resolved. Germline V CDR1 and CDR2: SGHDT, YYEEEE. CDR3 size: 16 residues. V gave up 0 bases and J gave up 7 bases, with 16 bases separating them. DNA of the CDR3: TGTGCCAGCAGCTTGGGATTCGCAGGAACTCTTGAAAAACTGTTTTTT. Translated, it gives CASSLGFAGTLEKLFF.

The CDR3, as DNA: TGTGCCAGCAACAGACAGGGGAACACTGAAGCTTTCTTT. Translated: CASNRQGNTEAFF. The chain joins TRBV7-9 to TRBJ1-1, with 7 nucleotides matching TRBD1. This CDR3 comprises 13 residues. From germline, CDR1 is SEHNR and CDR2 FQNEAQ (reference sequence). V lost 7 bases, J lost 1 base, and 3 bases stayed unmatched.

The CDR3 nucleotides read TGTGCCAGCAGCTTATCAGGGCTAGGGACCTACGAGCAGTACTTC. Translating it yields CASSLSGLGTYEQYF. This sequence joins TRBV7-2 and TRBJ2-7, with a weak D call TRBD1 (5 bases). V lost 2 bases to trimming and J lost 2 bases, with 13 bases between them. The CDR3 runs 15 residues. In germline, CDR1 is SGHTA, CDR2 FQGNSA.

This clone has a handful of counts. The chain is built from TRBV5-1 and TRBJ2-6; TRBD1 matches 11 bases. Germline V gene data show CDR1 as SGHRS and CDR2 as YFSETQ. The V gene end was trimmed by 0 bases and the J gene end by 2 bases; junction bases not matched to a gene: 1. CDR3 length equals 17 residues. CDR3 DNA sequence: TGCGCCAGCAGCTTGGAGGGACAGGGGGCTGGGGCCAACGTCCTGACTTTC. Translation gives CASSLEGQGAGANVLTF.

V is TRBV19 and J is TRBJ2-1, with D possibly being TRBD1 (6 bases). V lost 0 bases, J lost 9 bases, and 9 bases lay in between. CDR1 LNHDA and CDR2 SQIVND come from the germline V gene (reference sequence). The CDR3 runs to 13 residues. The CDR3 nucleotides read TGTGCCAGTAGTATAGACAGGGACACTGAGCAGTTCTTC. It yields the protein CASSIDRDTEQFF.

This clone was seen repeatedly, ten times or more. This chain's CDR3 is CASSVNLSNQPQHF. The CDR3 nucleotides are TGTGCCAGCAGCGTAAATCTTAGCAATCAGCCCCAGCATTTT. The chain joins TRBV28 to TRBJ1-5; D remains unclear. The ends were cut back, 6 bases at V and 0 bases at J, with 9 bases in the middle. The CDR3 runs to 14 residues. Germline V gene lookup returns CDR1 MDHEN and CDR2 SYDVKM. Using reference TRBV28 and TRBJ1-5 for the parts outside the CDR3, the full variable domain is DVKVTQSSRYLVKRTGEKVFLECVQDMDHENMFWYRQDPGLGLRLIYFSYDVKMKEKGDIPEGYSVSREKKERFSLILESASTNQTSMYLCASSVNLSNQPQHFGDGTRLSIL.

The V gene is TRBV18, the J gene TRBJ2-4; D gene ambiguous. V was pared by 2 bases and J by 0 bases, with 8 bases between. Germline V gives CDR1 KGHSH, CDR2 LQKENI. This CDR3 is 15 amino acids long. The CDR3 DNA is TGTGCCAGCTCACCATCGGTACTAGCCAAAAACATTCAGTACTTC. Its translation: CASSPSVLAKNIQYF. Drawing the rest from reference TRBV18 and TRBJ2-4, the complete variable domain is NAGVMQNPRHLVRRRGQEARLRCSPMKGHSHVYWYRQLPEEGLKFMVYLQKENIIDESGMPKERFSAEFPKEGPSILRIQQVVRGDSAAYFCASSPSVLAKNIQYFGAGTRLSVL.

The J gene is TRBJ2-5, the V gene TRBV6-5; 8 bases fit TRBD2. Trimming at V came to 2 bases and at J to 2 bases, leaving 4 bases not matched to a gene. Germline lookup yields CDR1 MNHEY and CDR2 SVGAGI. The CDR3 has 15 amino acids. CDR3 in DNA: TGTGCCAGCAGTTACGGGGCTAGCGGGCAAGAGACCCAGTACTTC. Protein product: CASSYGASGQETQYF.

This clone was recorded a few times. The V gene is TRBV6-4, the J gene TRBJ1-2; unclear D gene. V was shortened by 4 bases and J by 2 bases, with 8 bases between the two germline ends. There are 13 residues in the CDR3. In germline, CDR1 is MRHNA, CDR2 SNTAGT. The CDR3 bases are TGTGCCAGCAGTGGAGGGATAAACTATGGCTACACCTTC. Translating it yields CASSGGINYGYTF.

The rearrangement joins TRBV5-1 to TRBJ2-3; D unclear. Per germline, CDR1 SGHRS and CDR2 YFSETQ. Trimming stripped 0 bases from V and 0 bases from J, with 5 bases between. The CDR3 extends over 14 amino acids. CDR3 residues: CASSLVVSTDTQYF. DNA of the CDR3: TGCGCCAGCAGCTTGGTAGTTAGCACAGATACGCAGTATTTT.

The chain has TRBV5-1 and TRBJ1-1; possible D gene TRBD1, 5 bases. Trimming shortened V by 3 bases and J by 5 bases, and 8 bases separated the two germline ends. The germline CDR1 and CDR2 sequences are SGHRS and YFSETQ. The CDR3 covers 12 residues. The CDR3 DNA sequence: TGCGCCAGCAGCTCAGGGCCGACTGAAGCTTTCTTT. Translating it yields CASSSGPTEAFF.

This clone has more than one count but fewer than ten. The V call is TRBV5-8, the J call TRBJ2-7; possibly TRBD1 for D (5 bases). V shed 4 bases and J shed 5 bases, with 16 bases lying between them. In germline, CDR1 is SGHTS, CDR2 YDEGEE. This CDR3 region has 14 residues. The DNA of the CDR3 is TGTGCCAGCAGCACTGGGGCACTAAGGCACGAGCAGTACTTC. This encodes CASSTGALRHEQYF.

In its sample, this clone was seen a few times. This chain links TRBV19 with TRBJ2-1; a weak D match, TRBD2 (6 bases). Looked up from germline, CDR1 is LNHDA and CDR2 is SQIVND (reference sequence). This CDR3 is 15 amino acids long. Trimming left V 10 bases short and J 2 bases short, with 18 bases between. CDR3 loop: CATLPPGATYNEQFF. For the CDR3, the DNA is TGTGCCACTCTACCCCCGGGAGCGACCTACAATGAGCAGTTCTTC.